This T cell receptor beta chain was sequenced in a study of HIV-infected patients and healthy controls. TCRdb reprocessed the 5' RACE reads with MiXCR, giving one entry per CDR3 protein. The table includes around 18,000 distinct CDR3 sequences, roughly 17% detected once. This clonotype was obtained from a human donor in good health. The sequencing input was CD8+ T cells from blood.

The DNA for the CDR3 is TGCAGCGTTGCGGGAGATCCCGGTGAAAAACTGTTTTTT. Its translation: CSVAGDPGEKLFF. The chain uses TRBV29-1 and TRBJ1-4, with D uncertain. The CDR3 is 13 residues long. CDR1 SQVTM and CDR2 ANQGSEA come from the germline V gene. V lost 4 bases, J lost 7 bases, and 13 bases lay in between.